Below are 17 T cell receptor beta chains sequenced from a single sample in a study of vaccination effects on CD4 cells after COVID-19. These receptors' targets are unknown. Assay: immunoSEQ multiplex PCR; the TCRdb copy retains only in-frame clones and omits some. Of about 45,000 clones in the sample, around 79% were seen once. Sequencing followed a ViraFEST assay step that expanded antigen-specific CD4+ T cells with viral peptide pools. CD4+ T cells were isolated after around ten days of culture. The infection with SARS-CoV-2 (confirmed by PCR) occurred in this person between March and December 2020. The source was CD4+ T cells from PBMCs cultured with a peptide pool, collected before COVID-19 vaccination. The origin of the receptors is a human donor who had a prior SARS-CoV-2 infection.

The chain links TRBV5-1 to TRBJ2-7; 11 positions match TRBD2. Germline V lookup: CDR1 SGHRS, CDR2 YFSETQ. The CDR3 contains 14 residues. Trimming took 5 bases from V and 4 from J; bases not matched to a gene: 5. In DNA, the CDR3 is TGCGCCAGCAGAGTAGCGGGAGGGCCGTACGAGCAGTACTTC. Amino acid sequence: CASRVAGGPYEQYF.

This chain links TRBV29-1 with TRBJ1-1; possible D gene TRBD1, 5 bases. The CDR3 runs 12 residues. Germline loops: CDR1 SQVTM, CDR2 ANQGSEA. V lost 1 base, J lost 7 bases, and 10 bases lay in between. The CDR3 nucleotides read TGCAGCGTTGAAGGGGGGTACGGTGAAGCTTTCTTT. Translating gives CSVEGGYGEAFF.

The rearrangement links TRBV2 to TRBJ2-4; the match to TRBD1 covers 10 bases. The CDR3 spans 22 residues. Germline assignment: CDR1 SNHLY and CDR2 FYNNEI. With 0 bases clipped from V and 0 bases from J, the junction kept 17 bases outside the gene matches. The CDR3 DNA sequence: TGTGCCAGCAGTGAAGCATATTTTTTTATTTTGGGACAGGGGCTAGCCAAAAACATTCAGTACTTC. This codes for CASSEAYFFILGQGLAKNIQYF.

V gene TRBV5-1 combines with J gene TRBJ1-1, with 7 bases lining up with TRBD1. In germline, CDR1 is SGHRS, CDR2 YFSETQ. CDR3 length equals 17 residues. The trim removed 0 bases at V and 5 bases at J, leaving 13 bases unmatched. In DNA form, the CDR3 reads TGCGCCAGCAGCTTGGCCATCAGTACCAGGGGGGGGACTGAAGCTTTCTTT. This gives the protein CASSLAISTRGGTEAFF.

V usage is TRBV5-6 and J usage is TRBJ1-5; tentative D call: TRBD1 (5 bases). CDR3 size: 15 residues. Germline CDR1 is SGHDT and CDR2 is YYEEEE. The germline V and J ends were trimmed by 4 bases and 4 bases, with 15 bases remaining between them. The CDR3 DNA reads TGTGCCAGCAGCAACCAGGGACGGCTTAATCAGCCCCAGCATTTT. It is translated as CASSNQGRLNQPQHF.

This chain's CDR3 is CATSDPSGGPGANVLTF. For the CDR3, the DNA is TGTGCCACCAGTGACCCGTCCGGGGGGCCTGGGGCCAACGTCCTGACTTTC. The chain recombines TRBV24-1 with TRBJ2-6; maybe TRBD2 (7 bases). The CDR3 is made up of 17 amino acids. The ends were cut back, 4 bases at V and 2 bases at J, with 14 bases in the middle. Germline V gene sequence: CDR1 KGHDR, CDR2 SFDVKD.

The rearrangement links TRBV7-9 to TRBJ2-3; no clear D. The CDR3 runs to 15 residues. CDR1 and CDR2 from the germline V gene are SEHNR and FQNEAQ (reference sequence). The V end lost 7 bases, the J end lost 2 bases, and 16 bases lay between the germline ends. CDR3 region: CASISLRATTDTQYF. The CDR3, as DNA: TGTGCCAGCATCAGCTTAAGGGCAACCACAGATACGCAGTATTTT. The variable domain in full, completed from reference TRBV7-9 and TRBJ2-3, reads DTGVSQNPRHKITKRGQNVTFRCDPISEHNRLYWYRQTLGQGPEFLTYFQNEAQLEKSRLLSDRFSAERPKGSFSTLEIQRTEQGDSAMYLCASISLRATTDTQYFGPGTRLTVL.

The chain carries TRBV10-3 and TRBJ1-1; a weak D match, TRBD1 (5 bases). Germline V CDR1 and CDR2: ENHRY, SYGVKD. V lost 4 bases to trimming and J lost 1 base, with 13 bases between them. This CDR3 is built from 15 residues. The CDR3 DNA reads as TGTGCCATCAGTGGGGGGACGGGTAAGAACACTGAAGCTTTCTTT. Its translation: CAISGGTGKNTEAFF.

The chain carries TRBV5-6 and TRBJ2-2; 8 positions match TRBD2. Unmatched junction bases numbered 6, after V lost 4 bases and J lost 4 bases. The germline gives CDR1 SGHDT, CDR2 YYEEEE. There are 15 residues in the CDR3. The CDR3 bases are TGTGCCAGCAGCCGGACGGGGGGGGCCACCGGGGAGCTGTTTTTT. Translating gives CASSRTGGATGELFF.

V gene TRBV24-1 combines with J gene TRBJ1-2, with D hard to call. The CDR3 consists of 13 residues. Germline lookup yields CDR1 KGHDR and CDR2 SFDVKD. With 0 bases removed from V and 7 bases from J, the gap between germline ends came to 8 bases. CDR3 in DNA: TGTGCCACCAGTGATTTGGACGGAGCTGGCTACACCTTC. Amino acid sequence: CATSDLDGAGYTF.

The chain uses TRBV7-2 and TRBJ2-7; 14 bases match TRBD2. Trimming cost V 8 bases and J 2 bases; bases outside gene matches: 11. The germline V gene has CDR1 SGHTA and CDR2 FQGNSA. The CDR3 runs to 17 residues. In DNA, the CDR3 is TGTGCCAGCTCCCCGACTAGCGGGAGGGCCCTCGCCTACGAGCAGTACTTC. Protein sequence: CASSPTSGRALAYEQYF.

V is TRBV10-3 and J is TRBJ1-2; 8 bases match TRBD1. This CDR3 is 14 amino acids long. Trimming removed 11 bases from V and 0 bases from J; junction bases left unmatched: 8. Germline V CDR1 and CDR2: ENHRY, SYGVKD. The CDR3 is CAVGDRRANYGYTF. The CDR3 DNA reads TGTGCCGTAGGGGACAGGAGGGCTAACTATGGCTACACCTTC.

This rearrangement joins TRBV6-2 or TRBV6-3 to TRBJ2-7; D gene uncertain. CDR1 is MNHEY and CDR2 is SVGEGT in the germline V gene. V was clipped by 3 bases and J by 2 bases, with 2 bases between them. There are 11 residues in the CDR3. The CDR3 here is CASSYTYEQYF. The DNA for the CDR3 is TGTGCCAGCAGTTATACCTACGAGCAGTACTTC.

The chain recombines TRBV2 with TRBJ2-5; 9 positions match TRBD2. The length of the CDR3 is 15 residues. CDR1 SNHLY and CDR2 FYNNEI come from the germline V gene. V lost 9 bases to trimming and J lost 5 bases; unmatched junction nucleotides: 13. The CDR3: CASVGGRGGLETQYF. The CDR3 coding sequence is TGTGCCAGTGTCGGAGGGCGGGGGGGCCTGGAGACCCAGTACTTC.

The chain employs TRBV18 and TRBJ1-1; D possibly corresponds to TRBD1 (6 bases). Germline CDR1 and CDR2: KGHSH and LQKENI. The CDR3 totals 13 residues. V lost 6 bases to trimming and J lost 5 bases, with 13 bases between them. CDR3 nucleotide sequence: TGTGCCAGCTCGCCAGGGGTGGGGACTGAAGCTTTCTTT. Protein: CASSPGVGTEAFF.

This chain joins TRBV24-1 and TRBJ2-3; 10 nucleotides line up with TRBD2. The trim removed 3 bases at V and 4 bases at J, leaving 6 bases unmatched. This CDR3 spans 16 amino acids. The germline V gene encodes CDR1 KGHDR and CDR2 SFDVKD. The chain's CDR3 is CATSDPSGSRADTQYF. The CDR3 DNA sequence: TGTGCCACCAGTGATCCTAGCGGGAGTAGGGCAGATACGCAGTATTTT.

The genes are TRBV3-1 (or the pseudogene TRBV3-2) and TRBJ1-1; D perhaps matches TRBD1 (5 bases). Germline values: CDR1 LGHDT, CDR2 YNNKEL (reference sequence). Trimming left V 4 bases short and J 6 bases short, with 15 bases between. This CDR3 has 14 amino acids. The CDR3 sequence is CASSPTGVSPEAFF. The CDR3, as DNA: TGTGCCAGCAGCCCCACAGGAGTTTCGCCTGAAGCTTTCTTT.